The 32 T cell receptor beta chains presented below share a single source sample, sequenced in a study of T cell changes during pregnancy in multiple sclerosis. Clones were sequenced by immunoSEQ multiplex PCR, and TCRdb holds only the in-frame ones, with some missing. The table shows nearly 70,000 clones, with 90% to 95% occurring only once. The source material was peripheral blood, sampled in the second trimester of pregnancy. The origin of the receptors is a female donor in good health, enrolled as a control in a pregnancy study.

CDR3 nucleotide sequence: TGTGCCAGCAGCGAGTGGCAGGGACTAGCGGGAGGGGATGAGCAGTTCTTC. This encodes CASSEWQGLAGGDEQFF. The chain recombines TRBV7-2 with TRBJ2-1, with 16 bases lining up with TRBD2. The V gene's germline CDR1 is SGHTA and CDR2 FQGNSA. The CDR3 is 17 amino acids. V was clipped by 5 bases and J by 8 bases; unmatched bases: 9.

Details on this clone: One end of the junction is discordant with germline, which a read error may explain. V is TRBV7-7 and J is TRBJ2-1, with D hard to call. Per the germline V gene, CDR1 is SSHAT and CDR2 is FNYEAQ (reference sequence). This CDR3 spans 13 amino acids. Here the CDR3 DNA reads TGTGCTAGCAGCTTACTCCAGAGCGATGAGCAGTTCTTC. Translating gives CASSLLQSDEQFF.

This clone was seen many times. The sample contains more than one DNA sequence encoding this CDR3. The chain employs TRBV6-1 and TRBJ2-3, with 12 bases matching TRBD2. The CDR3 is made up of 15 amino acids. Trimming removed 2 bases from V and 4 bases from J; junction bases left unmatched: 1. Germline CDR1 MNHNS, CDR2 SASEGT. DNA of the CDR3: TGTGCCAGCAGTGAACTAGCGGGGGGGCCAGATACGCAGTATTTT. Residues: CASSELAGGPDTQYF.

This clone was seen once. This chain uses TRBV7-2 with TRBJ2-7; no clear D. The V and J ends lost 5 bases and 3 bases respectively, with 14 bases between them. The CDR3 extends over 14 amino acids. The V gene's germline CDR1 is SGHTA and CDR2 FQGNSA. The CDR3 protein is CASSRLEFVYEQYF. The CDR3, as DNA: TGTGCCAGCAGCCGACTCGAATTCGTCTACGAGCAGTACTTC.

V and J are TRBV4-3 and TRBJ2-7; TRBD1 matches 7 bases. CDR3 size: 18 residues. Germline V CDR1 and CDR2: LGHNA, YSLEER. J lost 2 bases, V lost 0 bases, and 13 bases had no gene match. In DNA form, the CDR3 reads TGCGCCAGCAGCCAAGATTCGCCAGTAGACAGGGAGACCTACGAGCAGTACTTC. Its protein is CASSQDSPVDRETYEQYF.

The J gene is TRBJ2-3, the V gene TRBV2; 12 positions agree with TRBD2. Looked up from germline, CDR1 is SNHLY and CDR2 is FYNNEI. Unmatched junction bases numbered 16, after V lost 6 bases and J lost 6 bases. The CDR3 is 18 residues long. This CDR3 reads CASRRLAGDLGLADTQYF. The DNA of the CDR3 is TGTGCCAGCAGGAGACTAGCGGGAGACCTCGGGTTAGCGGATACGCAGTATTTT.

This chain uses TRBV27 with TRBJ2-7, with D perhaps matching TRBD1 (6 bases). CDR1 and CDR2 from the germline V gene are MNHEY and SMNVEV (reference sequence). This CDR3 region has 15 residues. The V end was cut by 5 bases, the J end by 5 bases, with 19 bases between. CDR3 DNA: TGTGCCAGCAGTCCAGGGGTTAAAGGGTGGAACGAGCAGTACTTC. It codes for CASSPGVKGWNEQYF.

This clone has only a few counts. The chain joins TRBV7-9 to TRBJ2-6; D call uncertain. The length of the CDR3 is 15 residues. Germline V gene data show CDR1 as SEHNR and CDR2 as FQNEAQ (reference sequence). Trimming shortened V by 1 base and J by 0 bases, and 4 bases separated the two germline ends. This CDR3 is CASSLDSSGANVLTF. The DNA of the CDR3 is TGTGCCAGCAGCTTAGACTCCTCTGGGGCCAACGTCCTGACTTTC.

The chain combines TRBV27 with TRBJ2-2, with D possibly matching TRBD1 (5 bases). CDR1 is MNHEY, CDR2 SMNVEV, per germline (reference sequence). The CDR3 contains 14 residues. V lost 6 bases and J 6 bases, leaving 14 bases between the germline ends. The CDR3 bases are TGTGCCAGCAGCCCCTCACAGGACCCCGGGGAGCTGTTTTTT. As protein: CASSPSQDPGELFF.

This clone was detected once. The V call is TRBV27, the J call TRBJ2-1, with 14 bases lining up with TRBD2. The CDR3 runs to 18 residues. With 7 bases clipped from V and 6 bases from J, the junction kept 14 bases outside the gene matches. Germline-derived CDR1 and CDR2 are MNHEY and SMNVEV (reference sequence). CDR3 residues: CASIGLAGGHPSGNEQFF. CDR3 nucleotide sequence: TGTGCCAGCATAGGACTAGCGGGAGGCCACCCCAGCGGCAATGAGCAGTTCTTC.

The chain employs TRBV4-1 and TRBJ2-1, with 8 bases aligning to TRBD2. The CDR3 extends over 17 amino acids. CDR1 and CDR2 from the germline V gene are MGHRA and YSYEKL. Trimming took 1 base from V and 7 from J; bases not matched to a gene: 12. In DNA, the CDR3 is TGCGCCAGCAGCCAAGGCGATATAGCGGGGAGAGGGAATGAGCAGTTCTTC. The encoded protein is CASSQGDIAGRGNEQFF.

The chain uses TRBV5-4 and TRBJ1-2, with 7 bases lining up with TRBD1. After removal of 4 bases from V and 4 bases from J, the junction contained 10 bases not matched to a gene. The CDR3 spans 15 residues. Germline V gene sequence: CDR1 SGHNT, CDR2 YYREEE (reference sequence). CDR3 region: CASSPDRAHVYGYTF. In DNA form, the CDR3 reads TGTGCCAGCAGCCCCGACAGGGCCCACGTCTATGGCTACACCTTC.

This chain connects TRBV10-3 to TRBJ2-7, with TRBD2 matching 7 bases. J lost 11 bases, V lost 4 bases, and 5 bases had no gene match. CDR1 and CDR2 (germline): ENHRY, SYGVKD. The CDR3 sequence is 11 residues long. In nucleotides, the CDR3 is TGTGCCATCAGTGGAGCGGGAAGGGAGTACTTC. This encodes CAISGAGREYF.

The V gene is TRBV6-4, the J gene TRBJ2-1; 11 bases line up with TRBD2. There are 14 residues in the CDR3. Germline V gene lookup returns CDR1 MRHNA and CDR2 SNTAGT. Germline trimming cut 2 bases from V and 12 bases from J; bases unmatched to any gene: 6. In DNA form, the CDR3 reads TGTGCCAGCAGTGACGACGTAGCGGGAGGGGGGCAGTTCTTC. Translating it yields CASSDDVAGGGQFF.

The rearrangement uses TRBV18 and TRBJ2-3; 9 bases are shared with TRBD2. The CDR3 runs to 16 residues. The germline V gene encodes CDR1 KGHSH and CDR2 LQKENI. J was trimmed by 1 base and V by 3 bases; bases with no gene match: 5. The CDR3 DNA reads as TGTGCCAGCTCACCCGGACTAGCGCTGGGCACAGATACGCAGTATTTT. The encoded protein is CASSPGLALGTDTQYF.

The V and J genes are TRBV6-1 and TRBJ1-2, with a weak D call TRBD1 (5 bases). Germline CDR1 is MNHNS and CDR2 is SASEGT. Trimming removed 2 bases at V and 2 bases at J, with 12 bases between. The CDR3 totals 15 residues. Here the CDR3 reads CASSEWKGLNYGYTF. DNA of the CDR3: TGTGCCAGCAGTGAATGGAAGGGGTTAAACTATGGCTACACCTTC.

V and J are TRBV29-1 and TRBJ2-1, with D perhaps matching TRBD2 (5 bases). The CDR3 spans 14 residues. Germline loops: CDR1 SQVTM, CDR2 ANQGSEA. Trimming took off 7 bases at V and 5 bases at J, with 18 bases between the two ends. As DNA, the CDR3 is TGCAGCGGGGCCCTAGCTGCAGGCCACAATGAGCAGTTCTTC. It codes for CSGALAAGHNEQFF.

This chain links TRBV4-2 with TRBJ1-2; 8 bases map to TRBD1. This CDR3 spans 17 amino acids. J lost 4 bases, V lost 0 bases, and 10 bases had no gene match. The germline V gene encodes CDR1 LGHNA and CDR2 YNFKEQ. CDR3 protein: CASSQDRDRGLLYGYTF. As DNA, the CDR3 is TGTGCCAGCAGCCAAGATCGCGACAGGGGTTTACTCTATGGCTACACCTTC.

The V and J genes are TRBV6-4 and TRBJ2-3, with 9 bases matching TRBD1. Germline loops: CDR1 MRHNA, CDR2 SNTAGT. Trimming cost V 5 bases and J 4 bases; bases outside gene matches: 4. The CDR3 has 14 residues. The CDR3 bases are TGTGCCAGCAGTCCCGGGACAGGGTCAGATACGCAGTATTTT. Amino acid sequence: CASSPGTGSDTQYF.

The chain employs TRBV28 and TRBJ1-3; 7 bases fit TRBD1. The CDR3 loop spans 16 amino acids. J gave up 2 bases and V 0 bases, and 4 bases lay outside the gene matches. Per germline, CDR1 MDHEN and CDR2 SYDVKM. The CDR3 coding sequence is TGTGCCAGCAGTTTATGGGGGACAGTACCTGGAAACACCATATATTTT. This codes for CASSLWGTVPGNTIYF.

This chain uses TRBV27 with TRBJ2-7; maybe TRBD2 (6 bases). Deletions cut 3 bases from V and 9 bases from J, with 15 bases between. The CDR3 sequence is 13 residues long. The germline CDR1 and CDR2 sequences are MNHEY and SMNVEV (reference sequence). CDR3 sequence reads: CASSFGALEGQYF. For the CDR3, the DNA is TGTGCCAGCAGTTTTGGGGCCTTGGAGGGGCAGTACTTC.

This clone was recorded a few times. J is TRBJ1-5 and V is TRBV5-8, with 7 bases aligning to TRBD1. The CDR3 length is 15 residues. Germline assignment: CDR1 SGHTS and CDR2 YDEGEE. Trimming at V came to 4 bases and at J to 5 bases, leaving 9 bases not matched to a gene. CDR3 sequence: CASSRGDRTYQPQHF. CDR3 DNA sequence: TGTGCCAGCAGCAGGGGGGACAGAACTTATCAGCCCCAGCATTTT.

CDR3 sequence (DNA): TGTGCCAGCAAAGGGCTAGCGGGGCCCCAAGAGACCCAGTACTTC. As protein: CASKGLAGPQETQYF. This chain links TRBV2 with TRBJ2-5; 9 positions match TRBD2. The CDR3 spans 15 residues. V trimming: 7 bases; J trimming: 1 base; junction bases outside the gene matches: 7. The germline V gene encodes CDR1 SNHLY and CDR2 FYNNEI.

This clone was recorded only once. This chain links TRBV7-2 with TRBJ2-1, with D hard to call. Deletions cut 3 bases from V and 4 bases from J, with 7 bases between. Germline loops: CDR1 SGHTA, CDR2 FQGNSA. The CDR3 has 13 residues. CDR3 residues: CASSFTGYNEQFF. The CDR3 nucleotides are TGTGCCAGCAGCTTCACCGGTTACAATGAGCAGTTCTTC.

The chain recombines TRBV28 with TRBJ2-6; possibly TRBD1 for D (7 bases). With 5 bases removed from V and 0 bases from J, the gap between germline ends came to 17 bases. The V gene's germline CDR1 is MDHEN and CDR2 SYDVKM. The CDR3 covers 18 residues. DNA for the CDR3: TGTGCCAGCAGTCCCAGGGGGAGGACAAGCTCTGGGGCCAACGTCCTGACTTTC. This encodes CASSPRGRTSSGANVLTF.

The table lists this clone with many counts. The same CDR3 also results from other DNA sequences found in this sample. The chain joins TRBV7-2 to TRBJ1-5; D is uncertain. The CDR3 consists of 13 residues. Deletions cut 1 base from V and 3 bases from J, with 4 bases between. Germline values: CDR1 SGHTA, CDR2 FQGNSA. CDR3 in amino acids: CASSLGLNQPQHF. DNA of the CDR3: TGTGCCAGCAGCTTAGGTCTCAATCAGCCCCAGCATTTT.

The gene calls are TRBV9 and TRBJ2-5; 11 nucleotides line up with TRBD2. Germline values: CDR1 SGDLS, CDR2 YYNGEE. CDR3 length: 15 amino acids. V lost 2 bases and J lost 2; bases outside the gene matches: 2. In DNA, the CDR3 is TGTGCCAGCAGCGTGGTAGCGGGGGGGCAAGAGACCCAGTACTTC. This encodes CASSVVAGGQETQYF. Full variable domain (missing parts from reference TRBV9 and TRBJ2-5): DSGVTQTPKHLITATGQRVTLRCSPRSGDLSVYWYQQSLDQGLQFLIQYYNGEERAKGNILERFSAQQFPDLHSELNLSSLELGDSALYFCASSVVAGGQETQYFGPGTRLLVL.

This clone has only one observation. This CDR3 reads CACRDRRNSPLHF. CDR3 sequence (DNA): TGTGCCTGTCGGGACAGGAGGAATTCACCCCTCCACTTT. The V call is TRBV30, the J call TRBJ1-6, with 8 bases that match TRBD1. The germline CDR1 and CDR2 sequences are GTSNPN and SVGIG (reference sequence). This CDR3 has 13 amino acids. V shed 6 bases and J 7 bases; nucleotides not matched to a gene: 5.

The rearrangement uses TRBV6-5 and TRBJ2-1; 10 bases agree with TRBD2. The germline CDR1 and CDR2 sequences are MNHEY and SVGAGI. The V gene end was trimmed by 1 base and the J gene end by 5 bases; junction bases not matched to a gene: 5. CDR3 size: 16 residues. Here the CDR3 DNA reads TGTGCCAGCAGTTACTATCTAGCGGGGGCAAACAATGAGCAGTTCTTC. It codes for CASSYYLAGANNEQFF.

The V and J genes are TRBV9 and TRBJ2-1; TRBD2 might be the D (5 bases). The CDR3 covers 16 residues. V was shortened by 0 bases and J by 8 bases, with 18 bases between the two germline ends. Germline assignment: CDR1 SGDLS and CDR2 YYNGEE. The CDR3 protein is CASSVEASLGNHEQFF. The CDR3 nucleotides read TGTGCCAGCAGCGTAGAGGCTAGCTTGGGAAACCATGAGCAGTTCTTC.

The V call is TRBV6-1, the J call TRBJ2-3, with D tentatively TRBD2 (6 bases). Germline values: CDR1 MNHNS, CDR2 SASEGT. Deletions cut 2 bases from V and 2 bases from J, with 14 bases between. This CDR3 comprises 16 residues. In DNA form, the CDR3 reads TGTGCCAGCAGTGAAAAGTTGGAGGGGCCCACAGATACGCAGTATTTT. The encoded protein is CASSEKLEGPTDTQYF.

This chain joins TRBV29-1 and TRBJ2-1; D unclear. The CDR3 runs to 11 residues. Germline assignment: CDR1 SQVTM and CDR2 ANQGSEA. With 6 bases removed from V and 3 bases from J, the gap between germline ends came to 6 bases. CDR3 DNA: TGCAGCGTAACATACTACAATGAGCAGTTCTTC. It codes for CSVTYYNEQFF.